The 7 T cell receptor beta chains in this list originate from one sample, sequenced in a study of T-cell reconstitution after alpha-beta-depleted transplantation in children. As it was prepared, the TCRbeta library received unique molecular identifiers. TCRdb ran MiXCR on the PCR reads and lists one entry per CDR3 protein. The sample has about 500,000 distinct CDR3 sequences, 32% seen once. The starting material was PBMCs from the stem cell graft donor, obtained from the stem cell graft. These receptors were obtained from a human donor who donated a stem cell graft to a child with aplastic anemia.

The chain links TRBV9 to TRBJ2-1, with D uncertain. The germline CDR1 and CDR2 sequences are SGDLS and YYNGEE. The CDR3 loop spans 15 amino acids. Trimming cost V 0 bases and J 1 base, with 8 bases left between them. For the CDR3, the DNA is TGTGCCAGCAGCGTAGAGGGCAGATCCTACAATGAGCAGTTCTTC. Its translation is CASSVEGRSYNEQFF.

The DNA for the CDR3 is TGTGCCAGCAGTTACTTGGTGGCTAGCGGGAGTGGGGGCCTTTACGATGAGCAGTTCTTC. Amino acids: CASSYLVASGSGGLYDEQFF. The chain joins TRBV6-2 or TRBV6-3 to TRBJ2-1, with 10 nucleotides matching TRBD2. Germline values: CDR1 MNHEY, CDR2 SVGEGT. V shed 1 base, J shed 8 bases, and the junction held 20 bases outside the gene matches. CDR3 size: 20 residues.

The V gene is TRBV20-1, the J gene TRBJ2-3, with 8 bases that match TRBD2. Germline trimming cut 4 bases from V and 4 bases from J; bases unmatched to any gene: 7. Per germline, CDR1 DFQATT and CDR2 SNEGSKA (reference sequence). The CDR3 runs 14 residues. The CDR3 loop is CSATIGTSADTQYF. The CDR3 bases are TGCAGTGCTACGATCGGGACTAGTGCAGATACGCAGTATTTT.

V usage is TRBV6-5 and J usage is TRBJ2-5; 10 positions match TRBD2. Unmatched junction bases numbered 12, after V lost 4 bases and J lost 4 bases. There are 17 residues in the CDR3. The V gene's germline CDR1 is MNHEY and CDR2 SVGAGI. The CDR3 protein is CASSFGAGGTRGETQYF. Here the CDR3 DNA reads TGTGCCAGCAGTTTCGGAGCGGGAGGGACAAGGGGAGAGACCCAGTACTTC.

This chain uses TRBV12-3 or TRBV12-4 with TRBJ2-7; D gene uncertain. Between the trimmed V and J ends, which lost 3 bases and 6 bases, there was a span of 3 bases. The CDR3 contains 10 residues. The CDR3 coding sequence is TGTGCCAGCAGTTTTTCCGAGCAGTACGTC. Translated, it gives CASSFSEQYV.

This clonotype was seen more than once but under ten times. J is TRBJ2-1 and V is TRBV15; TRBD2 aligns across 12 bases. The CDR3 runs 15 residues. V was clipped by 2 bases and J by 6 bases; unmatched bases: 2. The germline gives CDR1 LNHNV, CDR2 YYDKDF (reference sequence). The CDR3 bases are TGTGCCACCAGCAGACTAGCGGGAGGGCCCAATGAGCAGTTCTTC. Translated, it gives CATSRLAGGPNEQFF.

This clonotype was detected only a few times. This sequence joins TRBV10-3 and TRBJ1-5; weak D call: TRBD1 (6 bases). V lost 1 base and J 4 bases, leaving 20 bases between the germline ends. The CDR3 length is 18 residues. The germline CDR1 and CDR2 sequences are ENHRY and SYGVKD. The DNA for the CDR3 is TGTGCCATCAGTGAGTGGGGGGCCGAGCGGCTAGGGAATCAGCCCCAGCATTTT. Translation: CAISEWGAERLGNQPQHF.